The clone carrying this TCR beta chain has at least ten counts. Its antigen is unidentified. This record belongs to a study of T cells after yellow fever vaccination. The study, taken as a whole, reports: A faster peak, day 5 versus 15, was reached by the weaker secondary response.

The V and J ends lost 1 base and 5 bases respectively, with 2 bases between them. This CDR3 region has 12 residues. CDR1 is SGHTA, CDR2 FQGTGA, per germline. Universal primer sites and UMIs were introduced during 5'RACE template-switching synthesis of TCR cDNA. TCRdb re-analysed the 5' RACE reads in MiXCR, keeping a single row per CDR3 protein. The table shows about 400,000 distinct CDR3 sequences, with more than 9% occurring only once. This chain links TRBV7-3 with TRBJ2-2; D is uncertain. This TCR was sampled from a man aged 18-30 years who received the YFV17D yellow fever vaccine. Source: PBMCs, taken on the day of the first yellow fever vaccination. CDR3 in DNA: TGTGCCAGCAGCTTAATGACCGGGGAGCTGTTTTTT. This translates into CASSLMTGELFF.